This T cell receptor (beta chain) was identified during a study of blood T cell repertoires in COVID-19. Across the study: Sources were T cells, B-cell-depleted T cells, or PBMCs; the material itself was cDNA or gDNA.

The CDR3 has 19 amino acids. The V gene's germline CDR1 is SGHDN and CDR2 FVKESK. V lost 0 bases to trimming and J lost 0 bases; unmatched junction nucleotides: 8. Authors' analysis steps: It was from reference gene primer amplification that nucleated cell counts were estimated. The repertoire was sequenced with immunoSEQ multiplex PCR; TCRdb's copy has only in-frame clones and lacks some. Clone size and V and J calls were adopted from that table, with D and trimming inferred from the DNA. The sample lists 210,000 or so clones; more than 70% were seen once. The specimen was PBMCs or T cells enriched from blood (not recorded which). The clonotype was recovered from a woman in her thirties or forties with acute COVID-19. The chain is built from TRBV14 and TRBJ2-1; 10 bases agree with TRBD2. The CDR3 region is CASSQDPLAGLSSYNEQFF. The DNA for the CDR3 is TGTGCCAGCAGCCAAGATCCACTAGCGGGGTTGAGCTCCTACAATGAGCAGTTCTTC.